This T cell receptor (beta chain) was identified in a study of shared clonotypes between healthy human individuals. Germline assignment: CDR1 SEHNR and CDR2 FQNEAQ (reference sequence). V shed 4 bases and J 3 bases; nucleotides not matched to a gene: 7. This CDR3 has 15 residues. Study results and caveats: Tissue TCR repertoires likely differ from these blood-only repertoires.

In the authors' methods: As immunoSEQ supplied junction-only sequences (without quality scores), filtering differed. The table came from immunoSEQ multiplex PCR; TCRdb's copy has only in-frame clones and leaves some out. V and J calls and clone size follow that table, whereas D and trimming were derived from the DNA. Of around 480,000 clones detected, 75% to 80% appear once; the ten largest clones hold around 12%. To note about this clone: Antigen unknown.

The specimen sequenced was PBMCs. The chain employs TRBV7-9 and TRBJ1-1; TRBD1 matches at 8 bases. The source of this sequence is a middle-aged woman in good health. Some clones in this sample may be carry-over from other donors' samples. CDR3 sequence (DNA): TGTGCCAGCAGCTCCGCTCAGGGGGCTGACACTGAAGCTTTCTTT. As protein: CASSSAQGADTEAFF.